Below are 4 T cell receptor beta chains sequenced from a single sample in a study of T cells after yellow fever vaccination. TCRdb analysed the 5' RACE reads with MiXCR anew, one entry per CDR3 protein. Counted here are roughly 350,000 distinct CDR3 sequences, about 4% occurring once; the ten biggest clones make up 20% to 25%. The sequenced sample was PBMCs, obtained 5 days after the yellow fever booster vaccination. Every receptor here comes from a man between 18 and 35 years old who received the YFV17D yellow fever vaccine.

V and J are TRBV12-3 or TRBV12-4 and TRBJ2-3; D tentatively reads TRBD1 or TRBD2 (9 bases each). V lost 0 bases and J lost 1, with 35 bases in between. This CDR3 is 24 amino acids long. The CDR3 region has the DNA TGTGCCAGCAGTTTAGCGTGGGACAGGGACACCGGGACTAGCTTCCCTTATGGCACAGATACGCAGTATTTT. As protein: CASSLAWDRDTGTSFPYGTDTQYF.

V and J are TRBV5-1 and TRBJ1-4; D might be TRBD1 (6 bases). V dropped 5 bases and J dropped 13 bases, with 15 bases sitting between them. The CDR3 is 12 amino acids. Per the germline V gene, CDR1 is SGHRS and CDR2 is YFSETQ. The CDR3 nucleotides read TGCGCCAGCAGTGGAACAGGGTCCGTACTGTTTTTT. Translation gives CASSGTGSVLFF.

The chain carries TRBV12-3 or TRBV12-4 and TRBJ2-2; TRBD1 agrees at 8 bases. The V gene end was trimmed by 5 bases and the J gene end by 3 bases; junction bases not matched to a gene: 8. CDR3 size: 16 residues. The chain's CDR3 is CASSGRPGQDTGELFF. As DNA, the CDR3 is TGTGCCAGCAGTGGGAGGCCGGGACAGGACACCGGGGAGCTGTTTTTT.

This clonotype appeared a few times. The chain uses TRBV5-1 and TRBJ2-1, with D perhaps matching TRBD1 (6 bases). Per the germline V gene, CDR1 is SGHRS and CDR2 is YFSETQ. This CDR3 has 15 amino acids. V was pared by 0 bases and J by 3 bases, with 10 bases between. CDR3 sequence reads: CASSLEDRVYNEQFF. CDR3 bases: TGCGCCAGCAGCTTGGAGGACAGAGTCTACAATGAGCAGTTCTTC.